This entry describes one T cell receptor beta chain. The CDR3 is made up of 11 amino acids. Germline V gene lookup returns CDR1 GTSNPN and CDR2 SVGIG (reference sequence). With 5 bases removed from V and 1 base from J, the gap between germline ends came to 5 bases. The PCR used 60 Vbeta and 13 Jbeta primers. In the authors' methods: Roughly 11 million of the roughly 80 million unique TCR beta chains counted in a later analysis were shared. The data were produced by immunoSEQ multiplex PCR, yet TCRdb's version contains in-frame clones alone and is incomplete. That table is the source of V, J and clone size, and D and trimming were worked out from the DNA. The sample has some 60,000 clones, approximately 80% seen once. This sample was included in a study of cytomegalovirus exposure and HLA in healthy donors.

The clonotype comes from a man aged 35 to 55 in good health and CMV-seronegative. Sample: PBMCs. This chain links TRBV30 with TRBJ1-1; no clear D. This CDR3 is CAWVKNTEAFF. As DNA, the CDR3 is TGTGCCTGGGTTAAGAACACTGAAGCTTTCTTT.